This entry describes one TCR beta chain. Its target is not known. Repertoires were generated with immunoSEQ multiplex PCR, while TCRdb's copy carries only in-frame clones and drops some. The sample records approximately 58,000 clones, roughly 83% being singletons. This entry belongs to a study of OX40 agonist ivuxolimab in advanced cancers. Whole-study results and caveats: Among the lowest peripheral clonal expansion occurred in 0.1-3.0 mg/kg partial responders.

Germline loops: CDR1 SGHTA, CDR2 FQGTGA. The V end lost 0 bases, the J end lost 2 bases, and 10 bases lay between the germline ends. The CDR3 is 15 residues long. The source material was CD4+ or CD8+ T cells sorted from blood, sampled in a trial of the OX40 agonist ivuxolimab. The chain joins TRBV7-3 to TRBJ1-1; D is undetermined. This TCR was sampled from an adult with an advanced solid tumor such as melanoma, head and neck, liver or kidney cancer. The CDR3 reads CASSLTFGHNTEAFF. CDR3 bases: TGTGCCAGCAGCTTAACGTTCGGGCACAACACTGAAGCTTTCTTT.